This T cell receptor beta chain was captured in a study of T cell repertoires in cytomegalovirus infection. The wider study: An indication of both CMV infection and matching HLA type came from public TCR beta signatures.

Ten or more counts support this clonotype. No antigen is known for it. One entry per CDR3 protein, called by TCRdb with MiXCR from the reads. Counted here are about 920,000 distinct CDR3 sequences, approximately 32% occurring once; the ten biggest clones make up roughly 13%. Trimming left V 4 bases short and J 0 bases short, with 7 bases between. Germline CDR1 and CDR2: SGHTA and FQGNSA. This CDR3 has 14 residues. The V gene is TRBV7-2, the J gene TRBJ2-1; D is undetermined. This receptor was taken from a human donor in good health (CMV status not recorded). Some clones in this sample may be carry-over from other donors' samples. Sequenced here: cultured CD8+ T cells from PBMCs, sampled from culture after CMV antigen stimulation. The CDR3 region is CASSWRSSYNEQFF. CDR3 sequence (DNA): TGTGCCAGCAGCTGGCGAAGCTCCTACAATGAGCAGTTCTTC.